Shown below are 5 T cell receptor beta chains from a single sample sequenced in a study of T cells after yellow fever vaccination. A single record per CDR3 protein comes from TCRdb applying MiXCR to the 5' RACE reads. Here the sample spans 200,000 to 300,000 distinct CDR3 sequences, more than 3.5% being singletons. The specimen comprised PBMCs, sampled 15 days after the yellow fever booster vaccination. Receptors originate from a man between 18 and 35 years old who received the YFV17D yellow fever vaccine.

This clonotype showed up many times. The rearrangement uses TRBV6-5 and TRBJ2-5, with D perhaps matching TRBD2 (6 bases). The CDR3 spans 16 residues. CDR1 is MNHEY, CDR2 SVGAGI, per germline. Trimming removed 6 bases from V and 0 bases from J, with 17 bases in between. CDR3 nucleotide sequence: TGTGCCAGCAGGGGACCGGGACTCCAGTACCAAGAGACCCAGTACTTC. This encodes CASRGPGLQYQETQYF.

This clonotype was seen just once. A much larger clonotype is one base distant, so this may be a read error. The chain links TRBV6-2 or TRBV6-3 to TRBJ2-1; D is undetermined. The V and J ends lost 2 bases and 5 bases respectively, with 7 bases between them. The CDR3 is made up of 13 amino acids. CDR1 is MNHEY and CDR2 is SVGEGT in the germline V gene. The CDR3 nucleotides read TGTGCCAGCAGTTACCCCCGGGACAATGAGCAGTTCTTC. Protein: CASSYPRDNEQFF.

In its sample, this clonotype was seen many times. The J gene is TRBJ2-1, the V gene TRBV7-2; maybe TRBD1 (5 bases). The germline CDR1 and CDR2 sequences are SGHTA and FQGNSA. This CDR3 has 12 amino acids. The V gene lost 3 bases and the J gene lost 7 bases, with 7 bases spanning the gap. The CDR3: CASSFAGNEQFF. Here the CDR3 DNA reads TGTGCCAGCAGCTTTGCAGGGAATGAGCAGTTCTTC.

This clonotype was detected many times. The CDR3 loop reads CASSSQEPGELFF. The CDR3 DNA reads TGCGCCAGCAGCTCACAAGAGCCCGGGGAGCTGTTTTTT. This sequence joins TRBV5-1 and TRBJ2-2; D call uncertain. Per germline, CDR1 SGHRS and CDR2 YFSETQ. Trimming took 3 bases from V and 6 from J, leaving 9 bases between them. The CDR3 consists of 13 residues. Full variable domain (rest looked up from reference TRBV5-1 and TRBJ2-2): KAGVTQTPRYLIKTRGQQVTLSCSPISGHRSVSWYQQTPGQGLQFLFEYFSETQRNKGNFPGRFSGRQFSNSRSEMNVSTLELGDSALYLCASSSQEPGELFFGEGSRLTVL.

This clonotype was detected many times. The DNA for the CDR3 is TGTGCCAGCAGCCCATCCGGGCCGACTGAAGCTTTCTTT. This codes for CASSPSGPTEAFF. The chain joins TRBV7-6 to TRBJ1-1; D ambiguous. Germline assignment: CDR1 SGHVS and CDR2 FNYEAQ. V gave up 5 bases and J gave up 5 bases, with 12 bases separating them. The CDR3 sequence is 13 residues long.